This T cell receptor beta chain is drawn from a study of beta chain features in type 1 diabetes. Overall study findings and caveats: The naive, central memory and Treg TCRB repertoires showed an apparent similarity that was greater among patients than among healthy donors. High TCR expression in some cells could lead to their over-representation in cDNA sequencing. These data did not resolve whether HLA type affects TCRB rearrangement. More deletions and fewer insertions at VDJ junctions were seen in type 1 diabetes patients. In all four CD4+ subsets, TCRB CDR3 length was significantly, moderately reduced in type 1 diabetes.

CDR1 is SQVTM and CDR2 is ANQGSEA in the germline V gene. This CDR3 comprises 12 residues. Trimming stripped 5 bases from V and 7 bases from J, with 13 bases between. Of the isolated RNA, all was reverse transcribed, and so the sequenced material was expressed TCRB transcripts. Clones were sequenced by immunoSEQ multiplex PCR, and TCRdb holds only the in-frame ones, with some missing. The sample lists 600,000 or so clones, about 14% occurring once. In this sample, this clone turned up a few times. As yet, its antigen is unknown. Sequencing input: naive CD4+ T cells from blood. The origin of this receptor is a man aged 18 to 35 with type 1 diabetes. The V and J genes are TRBV29-1 and TRBJ2-3; possible D gene TRBD1, 6 bases. This CDR3 is CSVRQDINTQYF. The CDR3 DNA reads as TGCAGCGTTAGACAGGACATAAATACGCAGTATTTT.